These 5 T cell receptor beta chains were sequenced from one sample in a study of cytomegalovirus exposure and HLA in healthy donors. With 60 Vbeta and 13 Jbeta primers, the PCR was carried out. Produced via immunoSEQ multiplex PCR; TCRdb's table is partial and in-frame only. The sample has 100,000 or so clones; roughly four fifths are singletons. The material sequenced was PBMCs. The receptors were sampled from a middle-aged man in good health and CMV-seronegative.

V is TRBV10-3 and J is TRBJ1-3; the match to TRBD1 covers 11 bases. Per the germline V gene, CDR1 is ENHRY and CDR2 is SYGVKD. With V trimmed by 2 bases and J by 2 bases, 2 bases remained unmatched. The CDR3 totals 16 residues. In DNA, the CDR3 is TGTGCCATCAGTGAGGGGGGACAGGGGGCTGGAAACACCATATATTTT. The encoded protein is CAISEGGQGAGNTIYF.

The chain recombines TRBV5-4 with TRBJ2-7; 11 bases map to TRBD2. The CDR3 contains 16 residues. After removal of 3 bases from V and 4 bases from J, the junction contained 9 bases not matched to a gene. Per the germline V gene, CDR1 is SGHNT and CDR2 is YYREEE (reference sequence). This CDR3 is CASSSGTSGGNYEQYF. In nucleotides, the CDR3 is TGTGCCAGCAGCTCAGGGACTAGCGGAGGTAATTACGAGCAGTACTTC.

The chain employs TRBV2 and TRBJ1-5, with TRBD1 as a possible D gene (6 bases). Germline CDR1 SNHLY, CDR2 FYNNEI. The length of the CDR3 is 15 residues. V was trimmed by 4 bases and J by 1 base, leaving 11 bases between them. CDR3 coding DNA: TGTGCCAGCAGTGGGGGGGGCGGAAGCAATCAGCCCCAGCATTTT. Translation: CASSGGGGSNQPQHF.

The chain carries TRBV27 and TRBJ1-5; D might be TRBD1 (6 bases). V lost 6 bases to trimming and J lost 4 bases, with 13 bases between them. Germline assignment: CDR1 MNHEY and CDR2 SMNVEV (reference sequence). The CDR3 covers 14 residues. CDR3 coding DNA: TGTGCCAGCAGCCTAGGTACAGGGAATCAGCCCCAGCATTTT. Translation gives CASSLGTGNQPQHF.

The rearrangement links TRBV5-4 to TRBJ2-6, with TRBD1 matching 12 bases. CDR1 and CDR2 (germline): SGHNT, YYREEE (reference sequence). The CDR3 runs 18 residues. V shed 4 bases, J shed 2 bases, and the junction held 7 bases outside the gene matches. CDR3: CASSPEGTGGPGANVLTF. CDR3 DNA: TGTGCCAGCAGCCCGGAAGGGACAGGGGGCCCTGGGGCCAACGTCCTGACTTTC. The full variable domain, its missing parts supplied by reference TRBV5-4 and TRBJ2-6, is ETGVTQSPTHLIKTRGQQVTLRCSSQSGHNTVSWYQQALGQGPQFIFQYYREEENGRGNFPPRFSGLQFPNYSSELNVNALELDDSALYLCASSPEGTGGPGANVLTFGAGSRLTVL.